Here is one TCR beta chain with its context. The antigen remains unidentified. A second PCR of about 6 to 12 cycles used a sample-barcoded 5' primer and a J-beta primer mix. A template-switch adaptor containing 12 random nucleotides labeled each cDNA molecule. From the 5' RACE reads, TCRdb called clonotypes with MiXCR, one entry per CDR3 protein. The table has approximately 770,000 distinct CDR3 sequences, 55% to 70% seen once; the top ten hold roughly 20%. Germline CDR1 is DFQATT and CDR2 is SNEGSKA (reference sequence). The CDR3 runs 16 residues. Trimming at V came to 5 bases and at J to 1 base, leaving 10 bases not matched to a gene. The sample is drawn from a study of blood T cells in healthy people across ages. Study summary: Template switching retrieved approximately one barcoded beta molecule for each two T cells. Findings and limits, study-wide: It was held that diversity estimates obtained from one million T cells represented underestimates. With naive T cell percentage, TCR beta diversity showed a strong correlation.

The clonotype was recovered from a man younger than 45 in good health. The material sequenced was blood. The chain has TRBV20-1 and TRBJ2-1; 8 positions agree with TRBD2. This chain's CDR3 is CSAPGLAAGSYNEQFF. In nucleotides, the CDR3 is TGCAGTGCTCCCGGACTAGCCGCGGGTTCCTACAATGAGCAGTTCTTC.